A selection of T cell receptor beta chains follows, all from one sample in a study of a mutant IDH1 vaccine in newly diagnosed glioma. No antigen has been identified for these receptors. TCRdb's copy holds only in-frame clones and misses some; the assay was immunoSEQ multiplex PCR. This sample has some 46,000 clones, with approximately 92% found just once. The sequencing here drew on PBMCs, taken from a glioma patient whose treatment included an IDH1 peptide vaccine. Receptor source: a middle-aged man with glioma. The CDR3 runs from the conserved cysteine through the conserved F or W. D genes are given only for firm matches. Size is stated for part of the rows, as once, few or many counts, or as a class when the clone is expanded.

TRBD1	TRBV18	TRBJ2-6	NA	CASSPLLPDRVGTGANVLTF	TGTGCCAGCTCACCTTTACTACCGGACAGGGTAGGGACTGGGGCCAACGTCCTGACTTTC
NA	TRBV30	TRBJ1-3	few	CAWSELGNTIYF	TGTGCCTGGAGTGAGTTGGGAAACACCATATATTTT
NA	TRBV29-1	TRBJ2-7	NA	CSVKPGLSYEQYF	TGCAGCGTGAAACCGGGACTTTCCTACGAGCAGTACTTC
TRBD2	TRBV5-4	TRBJ2-3	NA	CASSLSSGRPIF	TGTGCCAGCAGCTTGAGTAGCGGGAGGCCCATTTTT
NA	TRBV2	TRBJ2-3	NA	CASSERRISDTQYF	TGTGCCAGCAGTGAAAGGCGGATTTCCGATACGCAGTATTTT
NA	TRBV27	TRBJ1-5	NA	CASSLSPTGNQPQHF	TGTGCCAGCAGTTTATCGCCCACAGGCAATCAGCCCCAGCATTTT
TRBD2	TRBV19	TRBJ2-7	NA	CASSGGVRSYEQYF	TGTGCCAGTAGTGGGGGGGTTAGGAGCTACGAGCAGTACTTC
NA	TRBV9	TRBJ2-7	NA	CASSAGPIYEQYF	TGTGCCAGCAGCGCTGGACCGATCTACGAGCAGTACTTC
NA	TRBV6-5	TRBJ1-5	NA	CASSYPSGANQPQHF	TGTGCCAGCAGTTACCCCTCCGGCGCCAATCAGCCCCAGCATTTT
TRBD1	TRBV29-1	TRBJ1-2	once	CSVVRQGARVGYTF	TGCAGCGTTGTACGACAGGGGGCGAGGGTTGGCTACACCTTC
NA	TRBV7-9	TRBJ1-4	NA	CASSPKITGSNEKLFF	TGTGCCAGCAGCCCGAAGATCACAGGTAGTAATGAAAAACTGTTTTTT
NA	TRBV5-5	TRBJ1-3	NA	CASSFGEYSGNTIYF	TGTGCCAGCAGCTTTGGGGAATACTCTGGAAACACCATATATTTT
NA	TRBV9	TRBJ1-1	NA	CASSVDHRVNTEAFF	TGTGCCAGCAGCGTAGACCACAGGGTGAACACTGAAGCTTTCTTT
TRBD1	TRBV29-1	TRBJ1-2	once	CSTRTGDGYTF	TGCAGCACCCGGACAGGGGATGGCTACACCTTC
NA	TRBV4-2	TRBJ2-5	NA	CASSQDSGGGKTQYF	TGTGCCAGCAGCCAAGATTCCGGGGGAGGAAAGACCCAGTACTTC
TRBD1	TRBV18	TRBJ1-2	NA	CASSPRTGGADGYTF	TGTGCCAGCTCACCCCGGACAGGGGGCGCGGATGGCTACACCTTC
NA	TRBV15	TRBJ1-2	few	CATREGNSGIYGYTF	TGTGCCACCAGGGAAGGGAATTCAGGGATCTATGGCTACACCTTC
TRBD1	TRBV5-1	TRBJ2-7	NA	CASRPGQGHYEQYF	TGCGCCAGCAGACCTGGACAGGGACACTACGAGCAGTACTTC
TRBD1	TRBV5-1	TRBJ2-7	once	CASSLALSTGGSYEQYF	TGCGCCAGCAGCTTGGCCCTCTCGACAGGGGGCTCCTACGAGCAGTACTTC
TRBD1	TRBV28	TRBJ1-1	NA	CASSPGGAPRNTEAFF	TGTGCCAGCAGCCCAGGGGGGGCGCCTAGGAACACTGAAGCTTTCTTT
NA	TRBV9	TRBJ1-1	NA	CASNIQGNTEAFF	TGTGCCAGCAACATACAGGGGAACACTGAAGCTTTCTTT
NA	TRBV4-1	TRBJ2-7	NA	CASSQGSDRNPREQYF	TGCGCCAGCAGCCAAGGGTCGGACAGAAACCCGAGGGAGCAGTACTTC
TRBD1	TRBV7-3	TRBJ2-7	NA	CASSIGQGIYEQYF	TGTGCCAGCAGCATAGGACAGGGTATCTACGAGCAGTACTTC
NA	TRBV29-1	TRBJ2-7	NA	CSVVITYEQYF	TGCAGCGTTGTGATAACCTACGAGCAGTACTTC
TRBD1	TRBV4-3	TRBJ2-2	NA	CASSQDVDRGTGELFF	TGCGCCAGCAGCCAAGACGTGGACAGGGGGACCGGGGAGCTGTTTTTT
NA	TRBV6-4	TRBJ1-6	once	CASSDVQDSPLHF	TGTGCCAGCAGTGACGTCCAGGATTCACCCCTCCACTTT
NA	TRBV15	TRBJ2-1	NA	CATSRAPRAGEDNEQFF	TGTGCCACCAGCAGAGCCCCTCGGGCAGGGGAGGACAATGAGCAGTTCTTC
TRBD2	TRBV28	TRBJ2-5	NA	CASSRRLAGIETQYF	TGTGCCAGCAGTAGAAGACTAGCGGGTATAGAGACCCAGTACTTC
NA	TRBV7-2	TRBJ2-1	NA	CASSALEGEQFF	TGTGCCAGCAGCGCGCTAGAGGGCGAGCAGTTCTTC
TRBD1	TRBV6-5	TRBJ2-7	NA	CASSYSGTGIYEQYF	TGTGCCAGCAGTTACTCGGGGACAGGGATATACGAGCAGTACTTC
TRBD1	TRBV4-3	TRBJ1-2	NA	CASSQEYYLQGARDFDYTF	TGCGCCAGCAGCCAAGAATATTACCTTCAGGGGGCGCGGGACTTTGACTACACCTTC
NA	TRBV4-1	TRBJ1-2	NA	CASSLNGGGTNYGYTF	TGCGCCAGCAGCCTCAATGGAGGGGGGACTAACTATGGCTACACCTTC
NA	TRBV11-2	TRBJ2-3	NA	CASSLESLPDTQYF	TGTGCCAGCAGCTTAGAGAGCTTGCCAGATACGCAGTATTTT
TRBD2	TRBV11-2	TRBJ2-2	NA	CASSLLLGLAEDTGELFF	TGTGCCAGCAGCTTGTTACTGGGACTAGCGGAAGACACCGGGGAGCTGTTTTTT
NA	TRBV5-1	TRBJ2-1	once	CASSWDSRSSYNEQFF	TGCGCCAGCAGCTGGGACTCTCGTAGCTCCTACAATGAGCAGTTCTTC
TRBD1	TRBV7-8	TRBJ1-1	NA	CASSFSRGTEAFF	TGTGCCAGCAGCTTTAGCAGGGGGACTGAAGCTTTCTTT
NA	TRBV2	TRBJ1-2	NA	CASTPSNRDGYTF	TGTGCCAGCACCCCGTCTAACAGGGATGGCTACACCTTC
TRBD2	TRBV9	TRBJ2-3	NA	CASSVGTGTSSTDTQYF	TGTGCCAGCAGCGTCGGCACCGGGACTAGCTCCACAGATACGCAGTATTTT
NA	TRBV5-1	TRBJ1-1	NA	CASSLAWGNTEAFF	TGCGCCAGCAGCTTGGCCTGGGGGAACACTGAAGCTTTCTTT
NA	TRBV9	TRBJ2-5	NA	CASSVAGANQETQYF	TGTGCCAGCAGCGTAGCCGGGGCAAATCAAGAGACCCAGTACTTC